This T cell receptor (beta chain) was sequenced in a study of blood T cells in healthy people across ages. Per germline, CDR1 LGHNT and CDR2 FRNRAP. CDR3 length: 11 residues. V gave up 1 base and J gave up 8 bases, with 5 bases separating them. Only a few counts were recorded for this clonotype. Together with a sample-barcoded 5' primer, a J-beta primer mix was included in a second PCR lasting roughly 6 to 12 cycles. One entry per CDR3 protein results from TCRdb running MiXCR on the 5' RACE reads. The sample contains about 1.1 million distinct CDR3 sequences, roughly two fifths of which appear only once.

Sequencing was done on a sample of blood. This TCR derives from a man between 18 and 35 years old in good health. This chain connects TRBV12-5 to TRBJ2-5; no definite D call. CDR3 amino acids: CASGLGGTQYF. The CDR3 DNA sequence: TGTGCTAGTGGTTTGGGGGGTACCCAGTACTTC.